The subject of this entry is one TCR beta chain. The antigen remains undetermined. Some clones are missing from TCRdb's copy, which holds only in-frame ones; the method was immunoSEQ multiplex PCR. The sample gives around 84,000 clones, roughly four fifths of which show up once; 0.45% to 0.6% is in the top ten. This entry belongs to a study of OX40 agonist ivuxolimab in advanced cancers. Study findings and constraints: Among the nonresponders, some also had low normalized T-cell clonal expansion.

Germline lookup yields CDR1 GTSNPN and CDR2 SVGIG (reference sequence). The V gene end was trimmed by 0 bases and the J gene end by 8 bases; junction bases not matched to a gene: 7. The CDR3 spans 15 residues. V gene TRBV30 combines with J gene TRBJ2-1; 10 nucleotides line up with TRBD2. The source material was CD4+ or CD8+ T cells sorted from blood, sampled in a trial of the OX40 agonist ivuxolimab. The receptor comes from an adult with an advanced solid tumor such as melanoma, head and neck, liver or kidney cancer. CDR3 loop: CAWSVGLAGVYEQFF. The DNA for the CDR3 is TGTGCCTGGAGTGTCGGTCTAGCGGGAGTCTATGAGCAGTTCTTC.